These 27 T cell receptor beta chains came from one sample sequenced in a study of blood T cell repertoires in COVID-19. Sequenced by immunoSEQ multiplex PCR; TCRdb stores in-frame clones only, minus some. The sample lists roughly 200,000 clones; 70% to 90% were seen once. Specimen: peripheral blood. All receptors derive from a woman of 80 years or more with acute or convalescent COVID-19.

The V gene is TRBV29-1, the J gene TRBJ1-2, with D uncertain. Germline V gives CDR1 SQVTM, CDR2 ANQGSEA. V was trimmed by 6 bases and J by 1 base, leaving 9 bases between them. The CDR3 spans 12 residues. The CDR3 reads CSVVADNYGYTF. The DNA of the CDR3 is TGCAGCGTGGTGGCGGATAACTATGGCTACACCTTC.

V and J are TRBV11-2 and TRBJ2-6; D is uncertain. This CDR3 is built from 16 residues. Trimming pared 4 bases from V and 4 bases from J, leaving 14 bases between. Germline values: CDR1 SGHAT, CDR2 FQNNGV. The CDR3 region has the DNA TGTGCCAGCAGCTCCTGGGCTTTGAGCGGGGCCAACGTCCTGACTTTC. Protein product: CASSSWALSGANVLTF. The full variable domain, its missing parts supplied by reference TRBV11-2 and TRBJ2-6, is EAGVAQSPRYKIIEKRQSVAFWCNPISGHATLYWYQQILGQGPKLLIQFQNNGVVDDSQLPKDRFSAERLKGVDSTLKIQPAKLEDSAVYLCASSSWALSGANVLTFGAGSRLTVL.

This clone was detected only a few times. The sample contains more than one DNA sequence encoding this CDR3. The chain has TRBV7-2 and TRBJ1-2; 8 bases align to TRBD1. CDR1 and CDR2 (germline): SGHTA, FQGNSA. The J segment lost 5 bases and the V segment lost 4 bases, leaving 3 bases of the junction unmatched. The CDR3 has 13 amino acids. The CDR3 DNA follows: TGTGCCAGCAGCTCCGGACAGGGTTATGGCTACACCTTC. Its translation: CASSSGQGYGYTF. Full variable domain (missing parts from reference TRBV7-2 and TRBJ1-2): GAGVSQSPSNKVTEKGKDVELRCDPISGHTALYWYRQSLGQGLEFLIYFQGNSAPDKSGLPSDRFSAERTGGSVSTLTIQRTQQEDSAVYLCASSSGQGYGYTFGSGTRLTVV.

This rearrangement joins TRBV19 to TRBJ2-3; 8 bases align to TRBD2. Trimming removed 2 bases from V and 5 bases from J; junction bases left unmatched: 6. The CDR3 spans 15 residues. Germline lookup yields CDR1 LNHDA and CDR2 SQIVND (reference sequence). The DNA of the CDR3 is TGTGCCAGTAGTATAATCCGGGAGGGCGTAGATACGCAGTATTTT. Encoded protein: CASSIIREGVDTQYF.

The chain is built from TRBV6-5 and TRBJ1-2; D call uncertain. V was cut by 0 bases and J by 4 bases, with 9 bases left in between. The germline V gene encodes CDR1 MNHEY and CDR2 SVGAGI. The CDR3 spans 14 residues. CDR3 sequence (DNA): TGTGCCAGCAGTTACTCGAACAGTGGCTATGGCTACACCTTC. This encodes CASSYSNSGYGYTF.

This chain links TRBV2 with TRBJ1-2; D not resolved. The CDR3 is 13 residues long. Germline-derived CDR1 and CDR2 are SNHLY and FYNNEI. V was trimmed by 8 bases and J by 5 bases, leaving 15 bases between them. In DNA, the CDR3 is TGTGCCAGCGCAGGTTATGTTGGATATGGCTACACCTTC. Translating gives CASAGYVGYGYTF. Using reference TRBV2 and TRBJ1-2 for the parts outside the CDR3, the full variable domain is EPEVTQTPSHQVTQMGQEVILRCVPISNHLYFYWYRQILGQKVEFLVSFYNNEISEKSEIFDDQFSVERPDGSNFTLKIRSTKLEDSAMYFCASAGYVGYGYTFGSGTRLTVV.

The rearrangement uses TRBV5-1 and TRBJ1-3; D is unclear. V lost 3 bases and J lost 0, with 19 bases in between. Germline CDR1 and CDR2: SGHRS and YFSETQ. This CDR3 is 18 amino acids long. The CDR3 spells CASSSVPTRSSSGNTIYF. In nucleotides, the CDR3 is TGCGCCAGCAGCTCGGTACCGACAAGGTCAAGCTCTGGAAACACCATATATTTT.

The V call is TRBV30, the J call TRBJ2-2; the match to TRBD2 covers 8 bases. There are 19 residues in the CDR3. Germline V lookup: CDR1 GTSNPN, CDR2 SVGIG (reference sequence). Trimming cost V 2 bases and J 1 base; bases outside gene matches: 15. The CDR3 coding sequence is TGTGCCTGGAGTCCTCCCCGGTGGGCTAGCGGGTTGAACACCGGGGAGCTGTTTTTT. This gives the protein CAWSPPRWASGLNTGELFF.

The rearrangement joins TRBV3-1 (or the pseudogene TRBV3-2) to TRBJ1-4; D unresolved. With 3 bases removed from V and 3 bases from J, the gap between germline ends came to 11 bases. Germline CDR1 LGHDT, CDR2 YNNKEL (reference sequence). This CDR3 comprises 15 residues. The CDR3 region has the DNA TGTGCCAGCAGCCACGTACAGATGTCTAATGAAAAACTGTTTTTT. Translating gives CASSHVQMSNEKLFF.

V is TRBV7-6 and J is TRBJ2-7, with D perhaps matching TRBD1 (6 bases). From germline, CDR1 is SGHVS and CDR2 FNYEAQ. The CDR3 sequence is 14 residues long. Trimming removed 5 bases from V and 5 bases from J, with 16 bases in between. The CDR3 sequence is CASSLTRGADEQYF. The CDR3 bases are TGTGCCAGCAGCCTAACCAGGGGTGCGGACGAGCAGTACTTC.

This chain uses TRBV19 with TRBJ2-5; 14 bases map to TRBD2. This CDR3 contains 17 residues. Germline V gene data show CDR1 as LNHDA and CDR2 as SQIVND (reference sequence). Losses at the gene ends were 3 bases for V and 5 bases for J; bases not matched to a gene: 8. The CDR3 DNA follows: TGTGCCAGTAGTATGGGGACTAGCGGGAGAAGGGACGAGACCCAGTACTTC. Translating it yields CASSMGTSGRRDETQYF.

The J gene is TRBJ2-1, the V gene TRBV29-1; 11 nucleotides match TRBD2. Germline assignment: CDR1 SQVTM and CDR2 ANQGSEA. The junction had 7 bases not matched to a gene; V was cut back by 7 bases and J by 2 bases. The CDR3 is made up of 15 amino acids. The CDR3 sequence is CSGYGTSGAYNEQFF. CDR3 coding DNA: TGCAGCGGCTACGGGACTAGCGGAGCCTACAATGAGCAGTTCTTC.

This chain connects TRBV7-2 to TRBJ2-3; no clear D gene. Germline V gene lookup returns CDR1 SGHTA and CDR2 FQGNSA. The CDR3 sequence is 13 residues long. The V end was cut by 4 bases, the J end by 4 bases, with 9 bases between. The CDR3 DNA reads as TGTGCCAGCAGCTCGAGAGCTCCAGATACGCAGTATTTT. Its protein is CASSSRAPDTQYF.

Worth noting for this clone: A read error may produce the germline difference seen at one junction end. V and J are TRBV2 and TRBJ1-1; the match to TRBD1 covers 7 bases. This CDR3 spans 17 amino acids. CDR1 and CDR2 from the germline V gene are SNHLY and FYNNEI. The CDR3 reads CASREARDSLRNTEAFF. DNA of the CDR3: TGTGCCAGCAGAGAAGCCCGGGACAGCCTCAGGAACACTGAAGCTTTCTTT.

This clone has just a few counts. The CDR3 DNA reads as TGTGCCAGCAGCCAAGACCAGCGAAGAAACACTGAAGCTTTCTTT. Its protein is CASSQDQRRNTEAFF. The rearrangement links TRBV4-2 to TRBJ1-1; D is ambiguous. V was clipped by 0 bases and J by 2 bases, with 10 bases between them. This CDR3 comprises 15 residues. Germline CDR1 is LGHNA and CDR2 is YNFKEQ.

CDR3: CASSLLTTGVQPQHF. The CDR3, as DNA: TGTGCCAGCAGCTTACTGACGACAGGGGTTCAGCCCCAGCATTTT. The rearrangement uses TRBV7-8 and TRBJ1-5; TRBD1 agrees at 8 bases. CDR3 length: 15 amino acids. Germline V gene data show CDR1 as SGHVS and CDR2 as FQNEAQ. V was pared by 2 bases and J by 6 bases, with 6 bases of the junction left unmatched. The full variable domain, with the rest looked up from reference TRBV7-8 and TRBJ1-5, is GAGVSQSPRYKVAKRGQDVALRCDPISGHVSLFWYQQALGQGPEFLTYFQNEAQLDKSGLPSDRFFAERPEGSVSTLKIQRTQQEDSAVYLCASSLLTTGVQPQHFGDGTRLSIL.

CDR3 amino acids: CAWSVRGGDQPQHF. The CDR3 region has the DNA TGTGCCTGGAGTGTTAGGGGAGGGGATCAGCCCCAGCATTTT. The chain employs TRBV30 and TRBJ1-5; possibly TRBD1 for D (5 bases). V dropped 0 bases and J dropped 5 bases, with 11 bases sitting between them. This CDR3 spans 14 amino acids. Germline V gene data show CDR1 as GTSNPN and CDR2 as SVGIG (reference sequence).

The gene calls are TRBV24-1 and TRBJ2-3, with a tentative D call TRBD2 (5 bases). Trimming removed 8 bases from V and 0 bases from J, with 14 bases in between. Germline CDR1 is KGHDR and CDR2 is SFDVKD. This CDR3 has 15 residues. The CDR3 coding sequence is TGTGCCACCACACGAAGCGGATCCAGCACAGATACGCAGTATTTT. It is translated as CATTRSGSSTDTQYF.

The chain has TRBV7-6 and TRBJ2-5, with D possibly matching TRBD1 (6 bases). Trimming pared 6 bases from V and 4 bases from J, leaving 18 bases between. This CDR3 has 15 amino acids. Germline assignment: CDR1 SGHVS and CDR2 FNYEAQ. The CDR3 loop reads CASSRGTTQRETQYF. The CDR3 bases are TGTGCCAGCAGTCGAGGGACAACTCAGAGAGAGACCCAGTACTTC.

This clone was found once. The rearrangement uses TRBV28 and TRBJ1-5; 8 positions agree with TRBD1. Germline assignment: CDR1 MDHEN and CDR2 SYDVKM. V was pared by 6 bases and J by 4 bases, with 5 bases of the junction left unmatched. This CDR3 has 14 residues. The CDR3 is CASRAHRGNQPQHF. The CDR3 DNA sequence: TGTGCCAGCAGAGCTCACAGGGGGAATCAGCCCCAGCATTTT.

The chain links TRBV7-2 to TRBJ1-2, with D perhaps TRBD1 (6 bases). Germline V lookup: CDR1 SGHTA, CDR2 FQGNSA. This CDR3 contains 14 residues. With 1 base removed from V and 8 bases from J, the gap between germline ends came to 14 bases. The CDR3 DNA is TGTGCCAGCAGCTTAGGTCCAGGGGCACTCGGCTACACCTTC. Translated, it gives CASSLGPGALGYTF. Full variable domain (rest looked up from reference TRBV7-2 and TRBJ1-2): GAGVSQSPSNKVTEKGKDVELRCDPISGHTALYWYRQSLGQGLEFLIYFQGNSAPDKSGLPSDRFSAERTGGSVSTLTIQRTQQEDSAVYLCASSLGPGALGYTFGSGTRLTVV.

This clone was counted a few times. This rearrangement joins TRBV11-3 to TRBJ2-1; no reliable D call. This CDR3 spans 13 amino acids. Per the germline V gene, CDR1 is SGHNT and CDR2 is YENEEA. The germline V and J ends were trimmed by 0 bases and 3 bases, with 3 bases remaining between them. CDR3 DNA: TGTGCCAGCAGCTTAGACGTCTACAATGAGCAGTTCTTC. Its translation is CASSLDVYNEQFF.

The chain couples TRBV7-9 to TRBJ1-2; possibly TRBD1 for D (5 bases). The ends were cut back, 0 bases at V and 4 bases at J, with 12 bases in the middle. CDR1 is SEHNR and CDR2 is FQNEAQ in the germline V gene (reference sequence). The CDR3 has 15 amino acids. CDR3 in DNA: TGTGCCAGCAGCTTAGCAGGGGTGACCGCCTATGGCTACACCTTC. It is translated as CASSLAGVTAYGYTF.

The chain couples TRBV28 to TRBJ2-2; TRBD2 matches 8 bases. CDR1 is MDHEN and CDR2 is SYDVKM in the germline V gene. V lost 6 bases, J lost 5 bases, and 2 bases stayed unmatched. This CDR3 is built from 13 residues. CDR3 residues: CASRPGGTGELFF. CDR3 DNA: TGTGCCAGCAGGCCGGGGGGGACCGGGGAGCTGTTTTTT.

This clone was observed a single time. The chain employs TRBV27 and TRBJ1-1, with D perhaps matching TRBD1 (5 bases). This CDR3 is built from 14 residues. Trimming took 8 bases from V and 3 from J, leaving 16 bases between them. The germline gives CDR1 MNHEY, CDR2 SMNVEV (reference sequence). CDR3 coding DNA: TGTGCCAGCCCGGATTTCTGGGGGGACACTGAAGCTTTCTTT. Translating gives CASPDFWGDTEAFF.

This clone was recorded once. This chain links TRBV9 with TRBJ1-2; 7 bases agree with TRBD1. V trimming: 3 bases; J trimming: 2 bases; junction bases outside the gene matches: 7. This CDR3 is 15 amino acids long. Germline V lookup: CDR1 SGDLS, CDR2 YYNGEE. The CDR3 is CASSGQGKRNYGYTF. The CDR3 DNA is TGTGCCAGCAGCGGACAGGGTAAGAGGAACTATGGCTACACCTTC.

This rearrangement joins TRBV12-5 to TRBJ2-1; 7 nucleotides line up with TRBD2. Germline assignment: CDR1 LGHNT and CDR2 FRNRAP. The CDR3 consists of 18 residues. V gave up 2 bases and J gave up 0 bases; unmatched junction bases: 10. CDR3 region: CASGLTRGGLSSYNEQFF. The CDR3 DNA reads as TGTGCTAGTGGTTTGACGCGGGGAGGGCTGAGCTCCTACAATGAGCAGTTCTTC.